This T cell receptor (beta chain) was retrieved from a study of regulatory T cells in long-lasting Graves disease. Notes on this clonotype: A much larger clone is a single base away; this may be a read error.

Germline CDR1 SNHLY, CDR2 FYNNEI. The CDR3 contains 15 residues. With 6 bases clipped from V and 8 bases from J, the junction kept 10 bases outside the gene matches. The time point: newly diagnosed GD, antithyroid drugs for less than 3 months. Isolated PBMC RNA provided the starting material for the TCR library. The TCR beta library used iRepertoire HTBI primers with Arm-PCR amplification of CDR3. TCRdb ran MiXCR on the multiplex PCR reads and lists one entry per CDR3 protein. The repertoire holds roughly 420,000 distinct CDR3 sequences, with 16% as singletons. The same sample was also studied in work on T cells in Graves' hyperthyroidism and ophthalmopathy. Turning to that study: Graves' hyperthyroidism without ophthalmopathy progression within 18 months was termed stable. Exclusion criteria comprised uncontrolled infection, other autoimmune disease, pregnancy or lactation. A median around six months before onset, the model predicted ophthalmopathy.

The specimen was peripheral blood mononuclear cells (PBMCs), collected at new diagnosis, from a patient treated with antithyroid drugs. V and J are TRBV2 and TRBJ2-4, with 10 bases that match TRBD1. The source of this sequence is a woman in her 30s with Graves disease. The CDR3 nucleotides are TGTGCCAGCAGGACCCCCGGGACAGGGGCTTACATTCAGTACTTC. It translates to CASRTPGTGAYIQYF.